This T cell receptor (beta chain) appears in the sequencing data of a study of blood T cell repertoires in COVID-19 (dated by TCRdb to 2020 to 2021). In terms of the full investigation: Samples covering the acute and convalescent phases of COVID-19 were provided by collaborators in the United States, Italy and Spain. Where available, HLA class I and class II types were obtained from metadata supplied by the sample provider rather than from assay-based typing. Samples came from the ongoing ImmuneRACE study (first 160 participants) plus 1,254 subjects from 6 global collaborators. Subjects who had been exposed to COVID-19, were actively infected with it, or had recovered from it provided the deeply sampled blood TCRbeta repertoires that made up the dataset. The material from the prospective study consisted of cDNA or gDNA derived from T cells, B-cell-depleted T cells, or PBMCs. A freely available public database, intended as a resource for researchers studying the immune response to SARS-CoV-2, is where the repertoires were released. The sample metadata nearly always contained a de-identified subject ID, COVID-19 status, age in years and sex. Overall results and qualifications from the work: The quantity of clinical and demographic metadata differed by source and by participant and was supplied without curation.

Each collaborating institution followed its own protocols to collect whole blood in K2EDTA tubes. For TCRbeta analysis, collaborators shipped samples as frozen whole blood, isolated PBMCs, or DNA extracted from either of those sample types. With respect to this clone: No cognate antigen has been identified for it. Base-call qualities are not available, and no considerably larger clone is one nucleotide away.

TCRbeta CDR3 regions were amplified from genomic DNA using the immunoSEQ Assay, a bias-controlled multiplex PCR. In the authors' own workflow: The number of nucleated cells in each sample was estimated by amplification of reference gene primers within the assay. Sequence reads were collapsed and filtered to measure the absolute abundance of every unique TCRbeta CDR3 rearrangement. For each sample, productive Simpson clonality was calculated as the square root of Simpson's diversity index over productive rearrangements. TCRdb took over this immuneACCESS table, retaining in-frame rearrangements with V and J assigned. Such tables are incomplete; in checked studies, under half of the missing clones stem from an unresolved V gene, and the remainder is unexplained. D and trimming come from the DNA, and the V and J calls and clone size come from that table. In this sample the table shows some 110,000 clones, 70% to 90% of which occur a single time. The leading ten clones occupy approximately 1.5% of the sample.

According to the germline V gene, CDR1 reads SQVTM and CDR2 reads ANQGSEA. Trimmed from V: 6 bases; trimmed from J: 4 bases; junction bases lacking a gene match: 14. The CDR3 measures 15 amino acids from cysteine to phenylalanine. The read is trimmed to its CDR3 DNA, 45 bases read in frame from base 1. The sequence was collected from a man between 40 and 49 years old with acute or convalescent COVID-19. The sample was peripheral blood. The chain uses TRBV29-1 and TRBJ2-5; 7 central nucleotides agree with TRBD1. The CDR3 protein is CSVNGVEGASETQYF. The base sequence is TGCAGCGTAAACGGAGTAGAGGGGGCCTCAGAGACCCAGTACTTC.